This T cell receptor (beta chain) was captured by sequencing in a study of blood T cell repertoires in COVID-19. Study-level background: COVID-19 samples collected from the United States, Italy and Spain covered acute and convalescent phases. T cells, B-cell-depleted T cells, or PBMCs provided the cDNA or gDNA that served as material.

The ends lost 6 bases at V and 6 bases at J; junction bases unmatched: 0. Per germline, CDR1 SGHAT and CDR2 FQNNGV. CDR3 length equals 11 residues. In the source study's methods: Scientists estimated how many nucleated cells there were by amplifying reference gene primers. TCRdb's copy holds only in-frame clones and misses some; the assay was immunoSEQ multiplex PCR. That table supplies the V and J calls and clone size; D and trimming were determined from the DNA. Found here are over 150,000 clones, 75% to 85% of them singletons; the top ten hold roughly 13%. The source material was peripheral blood. The chain recombines TRBV11-2 with TRBJ1-2; 8 bases fit TRBD1. The clonotype comes from a human donor in a cohort sampled during active COVID-19. CDR3 nucleotide sequence: TGTGCCAGCAGGGGACAGGATGGCTACACCTTC. This encodes CASRGQDGYTF.